The clone carrying this T cell receptor beta chain showed up just once. Its antigen remains unidentified. The PCR employed 60 Vbeta primers together with 13 Jbeta primers. Assay: immunoSEQ multiplex PCR; the TCRdb copy retains only in-frame clones and omits some. The sample holds about 170,000 clones; 73% are singletons and the top ten take roughly 5.2%. Germline V lookup: CDR1 MNHEY, CDR2 SMNVEV (reference sequence). This CDR3 region has 14 residues. V gave up 4 bases and J gave up 8 bases, with 17 bases separating them. The sample is drawn from a study of cytomegalovirus exposure and HLA in healthy donors. General study points: Cytomegalovirus-associated status was assigned to more than 150 TCR beta chains. In presence/absence analyses, roughly uniform sequencing depth across donors was assumed.

This chain joins TRBV27 and TRBJ1-2; tentatively, D is TRBD1 (5 bases). The source material was PBMCs. The receptor was isolated from a young woman in good health and CMV-seropositive. CDR3 region: CASSYSTALGGYTF. CDR3 DNA: TGTGCCAGCAGTTACTCGACAGCCCTCGGGGGCTACACCTTC.